Listed here is a single TCR beta chain. This sample was taken from a study of control samples from healthy donors and cancer patients. Using immunoSEQ multiplex PCR, the repertoire was profiled, and TCRdb retains in-frame clones only, with some absent. The data contain 120,000 or so clones, around 90% of them singletons. Sequences were obtained from blood. The sequence was collected from a man between 18 and 29 years old in good health.

The chain's CDR3 is CASSAPGHRTYNEQFF. The CDR3 bases are TGTGCCAGCAGCGCCCCGGGACATAGAACCTACAATGAGCAGTTCTTC. The chain links TRBV5-6 to TRBJ2-1; D is perhaps TRBD1 (6 bases). Germline CDR1 is SGHDT and CDR2 is YYEEEE. V was pared by 4 bases and J by 2 bases, with 16 bases between. The CDR3 covers 16 residues.